This T cell receptor (beta chain) is drawn from a study of identifying expanded T cells in peripheral blood. V was shortened by 3 bases and J by 8 bases, with 13 bases between the two germline ends. Germline CDR1 and CDR2: LNHDA and SQIVND (reference sequence). The CDR3 is 13 residues long. Generated by immunoSEQ multiplex PCR, the TCRdb table keeps only in-frame clones and is missing some. The sample carries about 89,000 clones, approximately 88% recorded once. This sequence joins TRBV19 and TRBJ1-2; D might be TRBD1 (6 bases). The sequencing input was blood. The clonotype originates from a person aged 18 to 70 in good health. The CDR3: CASSISGVLGYTF. DNA of the CDR3: TGTGCCAGTAGTATTTCAGGGGTCCTCGGCTACACCTTC.